A single sample is the source of the 19 T cell receptor beta chains below, sequenced in a study of blood T cell repertoires in COVID-19 (dated by TCRdb to the early 2020s). Libraries were built with the immunoSEQ multiplex PCR assay. The table was pulled from immuneACCESS by TCRdb, which kept in-frame rearrangements only. Such tables lose some clones; where checked, under half of the loss comes from unresolved V genes, and the rest has no known cause. In this sample the table shows tens of thousands of clones, about 87% of which occur a single time. The ten most abundant clones make up 6% to 9.5% of the sample. Sequenced sample: peripheral blood. The receptors were sampled from a human donor with acute or convalescent COVID-19. The donor label of this sample is uncertain.

The genes are TRBV10-2 and TRBJ1-6; the D gene is possibly TRBD1 (6 bases). V dropped 6 bases and J dropped 0 bases, with 6 bases sitting between them. The CDR3 extends over 14 amino acids. CDR1 and CDR2 from the germline V gene are WSHSY and SAAADI. CDR3: CASRDSSYNSPLHF. The CDR3 coding sequence is TGCGCCAGCAGGGACAGCTCCTATAATTCACCCCTCCACTTT.

This chain connects TRBV10-3 to TRBJ2-5, with TRBD1 matching 8 bases. Germline assignment: CDR1 ENHRY and CDR2 SYGVKD. CDR3 length: 14 amino acids. With V trimmed by 6 bases and J by 2 bases, 5 bases remained unmatched. The CDR3 is CAIRQGAGQETQYF. CDR3 sequence (DNA): TGTGCCATCAGGCAGGGGGCGGGTCAAGAGACCCAGTACTTC.

Written as DNA, the CDR3 is TGCGCCAGCAGCTACAGCGGGGGATCCGGGGAGCTGTTTTTT. Its protein is CASSYSGGSGELFF. This rearrangement joins TRBV5-1 to TRBJ2-2; the match to TRBD2 covers 8 bases. Germline assignment: CDR1 SGHRS and CDR2 YFSETQ. After removal of 3 bases from V and 6 bases from J, the junction contained 4 bases not matched to a gene. This CDR3 contains 14 residues.

The CDR3 here is CASTTVGSLETQYF. The CDR3 DNA follows: TGTGCCAGCACCACCGTCGGGTCTTTAGAGACCCAGTACTTC. The rearrangement links TRBV27 to TRBJ2-5; D gene unclear. This CDR3 region has 14 residues. Germline V gives CDR1 MNHEY, CDR2 SMNVEV (reference sequence). Between the trimmed V and J ends, which lost 7 bases and 4 bases, there was a span of 16 bases.

A few counts support this clone. The gene calls are TRBV2 and TRBJ1-1; D is unclear. Germline CDR1 reads SNHLY; CDR2 reads FYNNEI. The CDR3 has 13 residues. The ends were cut back, 7 bases at V and 2 bases at J, with 11 bases in the middle. As DNA, the CDR3 is TGTGCCAGCACAATACAGAGAAACACTGAAGCTTTCTTT. Its translation is CASTIQRNTEAFF.

The chain combines TRBV30 with TRBJ1-6, with D unresolved. CDR3 length: 14 amino acids. The germline V gene has CDR1 GTSNPN and CDR2 SVGIG (reference sequence). The V gene lost 5 bases and the J gene lost 4 bases, with 12 bases spanning the gap. The CDR3 DNA reads as TGTGCCTGGTCGCAGGATGGGTATAATTCACCCCTCCACTTT. Protein: CAWSQDGYNSPLHF.

The chain recombines TRBV30 with TRBJ2-5, with TRBD2 as a possible D gene (5 bases). The V gene's germline CDR1 is GTSNPN and CDR2 SVGIG (reference sequence). The CDR3 loop spans 15 amino acids. Trimming took off 5 bases at V and 5 bases at J, with 21 bases between the two ends. As DNA, the CDR3 is TGTGCCTGGGGCCCCTGGCAGACTATTCGGGAGACCCAGTACTTC. Its translation is CAWGPWQTIRETQYF.

The V gene is TRBV5-1, the J gene TRBJ2-3; 7 nucleotides align to TRBD1. J was trimmed by 2 bases and V by 4 bases; bases with no gene match: 7. The CDR3 is 15 amino acids. The germline V gene encodes CDR1 SGHRS and CDR2 YFSETQ. The CDR3 bases are TGCGCCAGCAGCCACACAGGGGTAGACACAGATACGCAGTATTTT. Encoded protein: CASSHTGVDTDTQYF.

The chain employs TRBV7-2 and TRBJ2-4; D ambiguous. V was trimmed by 5 bases and J by 9 bases, leaving 23 bases between them. CDR1 SGHTA and CDR2 FQGNSA come from the germline V gene. The length of the CDR3 is 16 residues. CDR3 in amino acids: CASSPRPLVSVGIQYF. The DNA of the CDR3 is TGTGCCAGCAGCCCACGACCCCTAGTCTCAGTCGGCATTCAGTACTTC.

J is TRBJ1-2 and V is TRBV20-1, with unresolved D. V dropped 3 bases and J dropped 5 bases, with 10 bases sitting between them. The germline V gene encodes CDR1 DFQATT and CDR2 SNEGSKA (reference sequence). The CDR3 sequence is 12 residues long. CDR3 in amino acids: CSASIRGYGYTF. In DNA, the CDR3 is TGCAGTGCTAGTATCCGGGGTTATGGCTACACCTTC.

This clone has only one observation. The chain is built from TRBV28 and TRBJ1-4; possibly TRBD1 for D (5 bases). V was shortened by 2 bases and J by 3 bases, with 10 bases between the two germline ends. Germline V lookup: CDR1 MDHEN, CDR2 SYDVKM. This CDR3 spans 15 amino acids. CDR3 coding DNA: TGTGCCAGCAGTTTACAGGGCCCTTCTAATGAAAAACTGTTTTTT. Translated: CASSLQGPSNEKLFF.

Here the CDR3 reads CASSEPGANTGELFF. CDR3 nucleotide sequence: TGTGCCAGCAGTGAGCCAGGCGCGAACACCGGGGAGCTGTTTTTT. The V and J genes are TRBV25-1 and TRBJ2-2, with unresolved D. This CDR3 comprises 15 residues. Germline CDR1 MGHDK, CDR2 SYGVNS. Trimming removed 3 bases at V and 0 bases at J, with 8 bases between. Variable domain in full (rest from reference TRBV25-1 and TRBJ2-2): EADIYQTPRYLVIGTGKKITLECSQTMGHDKMYWYQQDPGMELHLIHYSYGVNSTEKGDLSSESTVSRIRTEHFPLTLESARPSHTSQYLCASSEPGANTGELFFGEGSRLTVL.

V gene TRBV7-2 combines with J gene TRBJ1-4, with TRBD1 identical over 7 bases. CDR3 length equals 15 residues. The J segment lost 8 bases and the V segment lost 3 bases, leaving 9 bases of the junction unmatched. Germline CDR1 SGHTA, CDR2 FQGNSA. CDR3 DNA sequence: TGTGCCAGCAGCTTTTACAGGGGCCGTGGGGAAAAACTGTTTTTT. Its protein product is CASSFYRGRGEKLFF.

This clone occurred once. V usage is TRBV9 and J usage is TRBJ2-5; tentatively, D is TRBD1 (5 bases). Germline V gene lookup returns CDR1 SGDLS and CDR2 YYNGEE. Trimming removed 0 bases from V and 0 bases from J, with 9 bases in between. CDR3 length: 15 residues. In nucleotides, the CDR3 is TGTGCCAGCAGCGTAGGGGCCAGGGACCAAGAGACCCAGTACTTC. Its translation: CASSVGARDQETQYF.

This chain uses TRBV4-2 with TRBJ1-1; 9 nucleotides agree with TRBD1. The V and J ends lost 4 bases and 8 bases, in that order; junction bases with no gene match: 8. The length of the CDR3 is 14 residues. Germline values: CDR1 LGHNA, CDR2 YNFKEQ. The CDR3 DNA follows: TGTGCCAGCAGCCCCCGGGACAGGGATACGGAAGCTTTCTTT. Translation gives CASSPRDRDTEAFF.

This chain connects TRBV28 to TRBJ1-1; unclear D gene. The CDR3 has 14 amino acids. From germline, CDR1 is MDHEN and CDR2 SYDVKM. Trimming removed 5 bases from V and 0 bases from J, with 10 bases in between. Written as DNA, the CDR3 is TGTGCCAGCAGTCTACAGAACATGAACACTGAAGCTTTCTTT. This gives the protein CASSLQNMNTEAFF. Supplemented by reference TRBV28 and TRBJ1-1, the full variable domain reads DVKVTQSSRYLVKRTGEKVFLECVQDMDHENMFWYRQDPGLGLRLIYFSYDVKMKEKGDIPEGYSVSREKKERFSLILESASTNQTSMYLCASSLQNMNTEAFFGQGTRLTVV.

The gene calls are TRBV6-2 or TRBV6-3 and TRBJ1-5; 8 bases agree with TRBD1. V lost 5 bases, J lost 7 bases, and 13 bases stayed unmatched. Germline loops: CDR1 MNHEY, CDR2 SVGEGT. The CDR3 has 16 residues. The CDR3 region is CASSALDRGRRQPQHF. The CDR3 DNA follows: TGTGCCAGCAGTGCGCTAGACAGGGGTCGGCGGCAGCCCCAGCATTTT.

The chain uses TRBV6-2 or TRBV6-3 and TRBJ1-1; D is unresolved. The CDR3 contains 13 residues. Trimming left V 7 bases short and J 1 base short, with 10 bases between. CDR1 and CDR2 (germline): MNHEY, SVGEGT. CDR3 amino acids: CASTPNGNTEAFF. Written as DNA, the CDR3 is TGTGCCAGCACCCCTAACGGGAACACTGAAGCTTTCTTT.

The gene calls are TRBV5-1 and TRBJ2-7; TRBD1 aligns across 7 bases. The trim removed 4 bases at V and 6 bases at J, leaving 22 bases unmatched. Germline CDR1 reads SGHRS; CDR2 reads YFSETQ. The CDR3 covers 18 residues. In DNA form, the CDR3 reads TGCGCCAGCAGCCTGGGTGTTCCGGGACAGCAAAATTACGGCGAGCAGTACTTC. This gives the protein CASSLGVPGQQNYGEQYF.